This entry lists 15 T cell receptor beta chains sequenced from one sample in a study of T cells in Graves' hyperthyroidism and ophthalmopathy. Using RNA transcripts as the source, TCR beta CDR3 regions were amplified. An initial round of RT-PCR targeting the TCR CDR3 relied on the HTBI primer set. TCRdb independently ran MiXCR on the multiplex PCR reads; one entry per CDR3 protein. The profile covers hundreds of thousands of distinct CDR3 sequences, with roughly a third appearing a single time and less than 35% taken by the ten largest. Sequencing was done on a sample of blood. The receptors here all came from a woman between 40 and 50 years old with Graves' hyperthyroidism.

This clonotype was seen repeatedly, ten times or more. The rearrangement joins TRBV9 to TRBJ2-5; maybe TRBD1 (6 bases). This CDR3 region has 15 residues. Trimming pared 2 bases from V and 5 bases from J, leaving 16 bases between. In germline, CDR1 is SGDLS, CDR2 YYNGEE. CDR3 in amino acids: CASSVSPTGLETQYF. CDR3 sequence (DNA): TGTGCCAGCAGCGTCTCCCCCACAGGGTTGGAGACCCAGTACTTC.

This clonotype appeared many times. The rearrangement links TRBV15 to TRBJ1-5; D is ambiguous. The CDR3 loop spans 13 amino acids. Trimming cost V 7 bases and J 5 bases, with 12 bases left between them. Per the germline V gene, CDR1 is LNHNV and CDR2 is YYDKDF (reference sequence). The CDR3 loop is CATNMDEDQPQHF. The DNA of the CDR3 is TGTGCCACCAACATGGACGAAGATCAGCCCCAGCATTTT.

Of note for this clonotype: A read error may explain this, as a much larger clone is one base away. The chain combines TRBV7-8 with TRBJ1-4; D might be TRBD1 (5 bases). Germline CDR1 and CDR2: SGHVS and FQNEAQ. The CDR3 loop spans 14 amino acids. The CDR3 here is CASSLTGSNEKLSF. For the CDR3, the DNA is TGTGCCAGCAGCCTTACAGGATCCAATGAAAAACTGTCTTTT.

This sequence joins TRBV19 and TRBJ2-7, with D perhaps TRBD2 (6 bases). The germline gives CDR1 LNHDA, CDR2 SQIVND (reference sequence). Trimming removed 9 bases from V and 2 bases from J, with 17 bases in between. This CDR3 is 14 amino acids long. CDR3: CASAGVGGTYEQYF. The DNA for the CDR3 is TGTGCCAGCGCCGGAGTGGGGGGAACCTACGAGCAGTACTTC.

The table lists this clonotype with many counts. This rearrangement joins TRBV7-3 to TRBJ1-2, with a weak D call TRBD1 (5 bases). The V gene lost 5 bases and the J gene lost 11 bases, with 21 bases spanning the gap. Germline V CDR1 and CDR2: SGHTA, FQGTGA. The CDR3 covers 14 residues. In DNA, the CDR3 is TGTGCCAGCAGCGAGGGACTGGCTGGGATTGGTTACACCTTC. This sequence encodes CASSEGLAGIGYTF.

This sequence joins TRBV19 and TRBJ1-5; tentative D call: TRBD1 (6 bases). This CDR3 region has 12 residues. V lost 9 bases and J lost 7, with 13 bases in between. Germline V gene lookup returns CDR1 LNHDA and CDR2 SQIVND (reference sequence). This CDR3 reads CASQGKGQPQHF. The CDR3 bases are TGTGCCAGCCAGGGGAAAGGACAGCCCCAGCATTTT.

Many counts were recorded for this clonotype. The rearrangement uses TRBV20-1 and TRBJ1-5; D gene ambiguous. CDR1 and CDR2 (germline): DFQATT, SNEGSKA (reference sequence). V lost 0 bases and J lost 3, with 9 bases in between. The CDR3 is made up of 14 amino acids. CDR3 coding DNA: TGCAGTGCTAGAGAGGGTAGCCCCAATCAGCCCCAGCATTTT. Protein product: CSAREGSPNQPQHF.

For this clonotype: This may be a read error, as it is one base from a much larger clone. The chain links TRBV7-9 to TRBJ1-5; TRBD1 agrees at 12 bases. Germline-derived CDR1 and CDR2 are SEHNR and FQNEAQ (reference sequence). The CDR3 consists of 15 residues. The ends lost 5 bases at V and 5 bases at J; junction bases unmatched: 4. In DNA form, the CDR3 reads TGTGCCAGCAGCCATGGGACAGGGGGCGATCAGCCCCAGCATTTT. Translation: CASSHGTGGDQPQHF.

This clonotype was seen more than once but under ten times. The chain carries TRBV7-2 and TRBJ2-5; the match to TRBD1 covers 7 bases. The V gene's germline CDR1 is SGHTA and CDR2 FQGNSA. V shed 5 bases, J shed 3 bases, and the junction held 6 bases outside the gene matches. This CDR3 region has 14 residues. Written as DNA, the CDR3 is TGTGCCAGCAGCAGTACAGGGGTGGAAGAGACCCAGTACTTC. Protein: CASSSTGVEETQYF.

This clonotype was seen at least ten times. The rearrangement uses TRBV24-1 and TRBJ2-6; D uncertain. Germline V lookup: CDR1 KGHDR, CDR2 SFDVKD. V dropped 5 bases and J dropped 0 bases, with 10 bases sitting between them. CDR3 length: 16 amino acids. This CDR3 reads CATSAPTDSGANVLTF. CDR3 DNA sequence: TGTGCCACCAGTGCCCCTACAGACTCTGGGGCCAACGTCCTGACTTTC.

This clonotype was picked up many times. The CDR3 DNA reads TGCAGTGCCCCGCAGTTGGCTAGCGGCGGAGAGACCCAGTACTTC. Protein sequence: CSAPQLASGGETQYF. The chain has TRBV20-1 and TRBJ2-5, with TRBD2 matching over 7 bases. Germline V CDR1 and CDR2: DFQATT, SNEGSKA (reference sequence). The trim removed 6 bases at V and 4 bases at J, leaving 14 bases unmatched. The length of the CDR3 is 15 residues.

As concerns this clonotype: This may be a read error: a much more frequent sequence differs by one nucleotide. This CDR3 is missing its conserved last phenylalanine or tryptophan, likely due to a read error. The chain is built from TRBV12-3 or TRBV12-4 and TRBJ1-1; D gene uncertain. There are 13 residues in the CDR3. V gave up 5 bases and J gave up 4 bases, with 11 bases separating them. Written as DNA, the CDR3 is TGTGCCAGCAGTCAAGAGGAGGGCACTGAAGCTTTCCTT. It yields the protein CASSQEEGTEAFL.

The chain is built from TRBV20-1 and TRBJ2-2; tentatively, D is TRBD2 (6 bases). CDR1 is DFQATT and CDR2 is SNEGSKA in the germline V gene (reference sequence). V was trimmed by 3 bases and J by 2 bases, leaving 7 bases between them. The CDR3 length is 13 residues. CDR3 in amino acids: CSARRGNTGELFF. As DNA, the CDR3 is TGCAGTGCTAGGCGGGGCAACACCGGGGAGCTGTTTTTT.

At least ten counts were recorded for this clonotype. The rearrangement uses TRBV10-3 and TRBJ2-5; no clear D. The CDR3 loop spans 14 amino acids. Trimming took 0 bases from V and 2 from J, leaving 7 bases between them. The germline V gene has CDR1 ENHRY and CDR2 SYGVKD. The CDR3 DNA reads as TGTGCCATCAGTGAGTCAAGAACACAAGAGACCCAGTACTTC. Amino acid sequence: CAISESRTQETQYF.

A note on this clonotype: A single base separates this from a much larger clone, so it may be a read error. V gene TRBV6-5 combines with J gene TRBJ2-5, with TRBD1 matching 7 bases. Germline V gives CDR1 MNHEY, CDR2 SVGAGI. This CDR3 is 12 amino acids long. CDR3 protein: CAGSGQQGPQYF. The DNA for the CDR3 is TGTGCCGGCAGTGGCCAACAGGGGCCCCAGTACTTC.